This entry lists 2 T cell receptor beta chains sequenced from one sample in a study of early stage breast cancer tumors. Data came from immunoSEQ multiplex PCR; TCRdb stores just in-frame clones and leaves some out. The data hold around 40,000 clones, with less than 80% observed a single time. The sample comprised blood. These receptors were obtained from a person in their sixties with breast cancer.

The V gene is TRBV19, the J gene TRBJ2-7, with 7 bases identical to TRBD1. CDR1 is LNHDA, CDR2 SQIVND, per germline (reference sequence). The junction had 10 bases not matched to a gene; V was cut back by 9 bases and J by 2 bases. The CDR3 extends over 14 amino acids. The CDR3 reads CASSLGQSTYEQYF. CDR3 DNA: TGTGCCAGCAGTCTGGGACAGTCAACCTACGAGCAGTACTTC.

The CDR3 region has the DNA TGTGCCAGCAGCCCCTTCTACTACGGACGGACAGAAAAACTGTTTTTT. Residues: CASSPFYYGRTEKLFF. The chain couples TRBV7-9 to TRBJ1-4; D may be TRBD1 (5 bases). Germline V gene data show CDR1 as SEHNR and CDR2 as FQNEAQ (reference sequence). V dropped 5 bases and J dropped 8 bases, with 21 bases sitting between them. There are 16 residues in the CDR3.